One and the same sample provided the 26 T cell receptor beta chains below, sequenced in a study of patients and donors after allogeneic stem cell transplantation. Using its own MiXCR run on the RT-PCR reads, TCRdb lists one record per CDR3 protein. This sample has about a million distinct CDR3 sequences, with 18% found just once. The sequencing sample was made of blood, either unsorted or a sorted T cell fraction (not recorded which). These receptors all come from a human donor who was either an allogeneic HSCT recipient or a stem cell or donor lymphocyte infusion donor (not recorded which). It is not recorded whose cells these are; they may come from a transplant donor.

This clonotype came up many times. V is TRBV6-1 and J is TRBJ1-5, with D possibly being TRBD1 (5 bases). V dropped 10 bases and J dropped 3 bases, with 13 bases sitting between them. The CDR3 contains 13 residues. In germline, CDR1 is MNHNS, CDR2 SASEGT. The CDR3 loop reads CATPMGLNQPQHF. The CDR3 DNA sequence: TGTGCCACCCCCATGGGACTCAATCAGCCCCAGCATTTT.

This clonotype was counted only a few times. J is TRBJ1-2 and V is TRBV24-1; D unresolved. The CDR3 totals 14 residues. Germline assignment: CDR1 KGHDR and CDR2 SFDVKD. The V and J ends lost 4 bases and 2 bases respectively, with 10 bases between them. In DNA, the CDR3 is TGTGCCACCAGTGACCCCCCGAGGAACTATGGCTACACCTTC. Translation: CATSDPPRNYGYTF.

V usage is TRBV9 and J usage is TRBJ1-2; 7 nucleotides match TRBD1. V lost 2 bases and J lost 1; bases outside the gene matches: 11. Germline loops: CDR1 SGDLS, CDR2 YYNGEE. This CDR3 has 17 amino acids. The CDR3 coding sequence is TGTGCCAGCAGCGTGTCTTCGGGGGACAGTTTTAACTATGGCTACACCTTC. Residues: CASSVSSGDSFNYGYTF.

V and J are TRBV12-5 and TRBJ2-2, with D perhaps matching TRBD1 or TRBD2 (5 bases each). Trimming stripped 1 base from V and 3 bases from J, with 15 bases between. Germline V lookup: CDR1 LGHNT, CDR2 FRNRAP. The CDR3 runs 17 residues. The chain's CDR3 is CASGLGGAQQDTGELFF. The CDR3 nucleotides read TGTGCTAGTGGTTTGGGAGGGGCCCAGCAAGACACCGGGGAGCTGTTTTTT. The whole variable domain, remainder taken from reference TRBV12-5 and TRBJ2-2, is DARVTQTPRHKVTEMGQEVTMRCQPILGHNTVFWYRQTMMQGLELLAYFRNRAPLDDSGMPKDRFSAEMPDATLATLKIQPSEPRDSAVYFCASGLGGAQQDTGELFFGEGSRLTVL.

In this sample, this clonotype turned up a few times. This rearrangement joins TRBV3-1 to TRBJ2-5, with a tentative D call TRBD1 (5 bases). Between the trimmed V and J ends, which lost 1 base and 3 bases, there was a span of 9 bases. The CDR3 spans 14 residues. Germline V CDR1 and CDR2: LGHDT, YNNKEL (reference sequence). The CDR3 bases are TGTGCCAGCAGCCAAGGGGGCAGAGAAGAGACCCAGTACTTC. It is translated as CASSQGGREETQYF.

CDR3 amino acids: CASSPHPDRVGSYGYTF. CDR3 bases: TGTGCCAGCAGCCCCCACCCCGACAGGGTCGGTAGTTATGGCTACACCTTC. The chain employs TRBV27 and TRBJ1-2; the match to TRBD1 covers 7 bases. Losses at the gene ends were 6 bases for V and 5 bases for J; bases not matched to a gene: 18. CDR3 length equals 17 residues. Germline V gene lookup returns CDR1 MNHEY and CDR2 SMNVEV (reference sequence).

The V and J genes are TRBV7-6 and TRBJ2-6, with a weak D call TRBD1 (5 bases). Germline V CDR1 and CDR2: SGHVS, FNYEAQ. This CDR3 region has 18 residues. V was pared by 1 base and J by 1 base, with 14 bases between. In nucleotides, the CDR3 is TGTGCCAGCAGCTTAGGGGCCAGGGTAATGTCTGGGGCCAACGTCCTGACTTTC. Encoded protein: CASSLGARVMSGANVLTF. The whole variable domain, filled in from reference TRBV7-6 and TRBJ2-6, reads GAGVSQSPRYKVTKRGQDVALRCDPISGHVSLYWYRQALGQGPEFLTYFNYEAQQDKSGLPNDRFSAERPEGSISTLTIQRTEQRDSAMYRCASSLGARVMSGANVLTFGAGSRLTVL.

This chain's CDR3 is CASSDGDSSMNTEAFF. The CDR3 nucleotides are TGTGCCAGCAGCGACGGCGACAGTTCCATGAACACTGAAGCTTTCTTT. The chain carries TRBV12-3 or TRBV12-4 and TRBJ1-1; tentatively, D is TRBD1 (5 bases). The CDR3 has 16 residues. V was trimmed by 6 bases and J by 0 bases, leaving 17 bases between them.

The chain links TRBV4-2 to TRBJ1-2, with 7 bases identical to TRBD1. This CDR3 region has 14 residues. The germline V gene has CDR1 LGHNA and CDR2 YNFKEQ. The V and J ends lost 3 bases and 2 bases, in that order; junction bases with no gene match: 3. Here the CDR3 DNA reads TGTGCCAGCAGCCAGGGGGGACAGAACTATGGCTACACCTTC. Encoded protein: CASSQGGQNYGYTF.

This rearrangement joins TRBV29-1 to TRBJ2-1; D is unclear. The CDR3 consists of 10 residues. The V end lost 1 base, the J end lost 8 bases, and 3 bases lay between the germline ends. The germline gives CDR1 SQVTM, CDR2 ANQGSEA. The CDR3 DNA sequence: TGCAGCGTTGAAGGGTATGAGCAGTTCTTC. Translated, it gives CSVEGYEQFF.

This clonotype was seen at least ten times. The rearrangement joins TRBV29-1 to TRBJ1-2; D gene uncertain. This CDR3 has 13 amino acids. V was cut by 2 bases and J by 4 bases, with 11 bases left in between. Looked up from germline, CDR1 is SQVTM and CDR2 is ANQGSEA. The CDR3 is CSVESRTSYGYTF. In DNA form, the CDR3 reads TGCAGCGTTGAATCCCGGACTAGCTATGGCTACACCTTC.

This clonotype showed up just a few times. This chain uses TRBV9 with TRBJ2-1, with 9 bases identical to TRBD2. The germline V gene has CDR1 SGDLS and CDR2 YYNGEE. The CDR3 has 17 amino acids. J lost 8 bases, V lost 1 base, and 13 bases had no gene match. The CDR3 DNA reads TGTGCCAGCAGCGTACCTCGGGTAGGCGGGGGGGCGTATGAGCAGTTCTTC. Its translation is CASSVPRVGGGAYEQFF.

This clonotype was found a few times. The V and J genes are TRBV27 and TRBJ1-4; tentative D call: TRBD1 (6 bases). The CDR3 is made up of 16 amino acids. V was clipped by 5 bases and J by 6 bases, with 19 bases between them. The germline CDR1 and CDR2 sequences are MNHEY and SMNVEV (reference sequence). The CDR3 DNA reads as TGTGCCAGCAGTCCTCTAGCCCTACAGGGTCATGAAAAACTGTTTTTT. Translation: CASSPLALQGHEKLFF.

The V and J genes are TRBV27 and TRBJ2-1, with TRBD2 as a possible D gene (5 bases). CDR3 length: 14 amino acids. Germline CDR1 MNHEY, CDR2 SMNVEV (reference sequence). The V gene lost 3 bases and the J gene lost 8 bases, with 14 bases spanning the gap. CDR3 coding DNA: TGTGCCAGCAGTTTCAACTTAGGGAGTGATGAGCAGTTCTTC. Translation: CASSFNLGSDEQFF.

V usage is TRBV3-1 and J usage is TRBJ2-1; D is undetermined. The CDR3 contains 13 residues. V shed 5 bases and J shed 6 bases, with 11 bases lying between them. CDR1 LGHDT and CDR2 YNNKEL come from the germline V gene (reference sequence). The chain's CDR3 is CASSREHLNEQFF. The CDR3 DNA sequence: TGTGCCAGCAGCAGGGAACACCTCAATGAGCAGTTCTTC.

This clonotype was seen only a few times. V usage is TRBV7-9 and J usage is TRBJ2-1; 11 bases align to TRBD2. The germline V gene encodes CDR1 SEHNR and CDR2 FQNEAQ (reference sequence). CDR3 length: 17 amino acids. V gave up 4 bases and J gave up 2 bases; unmatched junction bases: 7. Here the CDR3 DNA reads TGTGCCAGCAGCTCGCCTAGCGGGAGGTCCACCTACAATGAGCAGTTCTTC. Amino acids: CASSSPSGRSTYNEQFF.

This clonotype was seen more than once but under ten times. The chain uses TRBV20-1 and TRBJ2-2; 12 bases fit TRBD2. J lost 2 bases, V lost 3 bases, and 4 bases had no gene match. This CDR3 has 16 residues. Germline CDR1 DFQATT, CDR2 SNEGSKA (reference sequence). The CDR3 DNA follows: TGCAGTGCTAGGACTAGCGGGAGCCTAAACACCGGGGAGCTGTTTTTT. Its protein is CSARTSGSLNTGELFF.

This clonotype appeared a few times. The V and J genes are TRBV7-3 and TRBJ1-1, with D hard to call. V lost 2 bases and J 1 base, leaving 11 bases between the germline ends. The CDR3 contains 15 residues. Germline CDR1 is SGHTA and CDR2 is FQGTGA. In DNA, the CDR3 is TGTGCCAGCAGCTTATTTGGCAGGTGGAACACTGAAGCTTTCTTT. It yields the protein CASSLFGRWNTEAFF.

The chain couples TRBV27 to TRBJ1-2; the D is unclear. CDR3 length: 18 residues. Trimming removed 2 bases at V and 0 bases at J, with 19 bases between. Germline V gene data show CDR1 as MNHEY and CDR2 as SMNVEV (reference sequence). The CDR3, as DNA: TGTGCCAGCAGTTTAAAAGGCGGGAGGAGGAGACCTAACTATGGCTACACCTTC. Protein sequence: CASSLKGGRRRPNYGYTF.

The chain recombines TRBV20-1 with TRBJ2-3, with 7 bases lining up with TRBD2. V shed 3 bases, J shed 8 bases, and the junction held 8 bases outside the gene matches. Germline V lookup: CDR1 DFQATT, CDR2 SNEGSKA (reference sequence). The CDR3 length is 13 residues. CDR3 protein: CSASGGSPSTQYF. The DNA of the CDR3 is TGCAGTGCTAGCGGGGGGTCCCCCAGTACGCAGTATTTT.

This sequence joins TRBV29-1 and TRBJ1-1; D ambiguous. With 3 bases removed from V and 8 bases from J, the gap between germline ends came to 10 bases. This CDR3 has 11 residues. In germline, CDR1 is SQVTM, CDR2 ANQGSEA. CDR3 in amino acids: CSVESFREAFF. The DNA for the CDR3 is TGCAGCGTTGAGAGCTTCCGGGAAGCTTTCTTT.

This clonotype was seen a few times. The chain employs TRBV5-6 and TRBJ1-1, with D possibly matching TRBD1 (5 bases). Trimming took off 4 bases at V and 1 base at J, with 8 bases between the two ends. Germline V CDR1 and CDR2: SGHDT, YYEEEE. This CDR3 spans 13 amino acids. The CDR3 DNA reads as TGTGCCAGCAGCAACCAGGGGAACACTGAAGCTTTCTTT. Amino acid sequence: CASSNQGNTEAFF.

CDR3: CATSAAGRGNFNEQFF. The CDR3 DNA follows: TGTGCCACCAGTGCCGCGGGGAGGGGTAATTTCAATGAGCAGTTCTTC. The V and J genes are TRBV24-1 and TRBJ2-1; the match to TRBD2 covers 7 bases. Per germline, CDR1 KGHDR and CDR2 SFDVKD. The trim removed 5 bases at V and 6 bases at J, leaving 12 bases unmatched. This CDR3 comprises 16 residues.

V and J are TRBV27 and TRBJ2-7; D not certain. Trimming shortened V by 8 bases and J by 3 bases, and 11 bases separated the two germline ends. This CDR3 has 12 amino acids. Looked up from germline, CDR1 is MNHEY and CDR2 is SMNVEV (reference sequence). The CDR3 DNA reads TGTGCCAGCGGATCGACCCTCTACGAGCAGTACTTC. As protein: CASGSTLYEQYF.

This clonotype was found a few times. V and J are TRBV2 and TRBJ2-3; TRBD1 might be the D (6 bases). The CDR3 covers 15 residues. Germline V gives CDR1 SNHLY, CDR2 FYNNEI. V lost 7 bases and J lost 0, with 14 bases in between. The CDR3 protein is CASTRTAASTDTQYF. The CDR3 nucleotides are TGTGCCAGCACTAGGACAGCAGCTAGCACAGATACGCAGTATTTT.

This clonotype was seen more than once but under ten times. The V gene is TRBV20-1, the J gene TRBJ2-1; D gene ambiguous. With 1 base removed from V and 0 bases from J, the gap between germline ends came to 10 bases. This CDR3 comprises 15 residues. In germline, CDR1 is DFQATT, CDR2 SNEGSKA (reference sequence). The CDR3 region is CSARGERGSYNEQFF. The CDR3 DNA reads TGCAGTGCTAGAGGAGAACGAGGCTCCTACAATGAGCAGTTCTTC.